A selection of T cell receptor beta chains follows, all from one sample in a study of control samples from healthy donors and cancer patients. Clones were sequenced by immunoSEQ multiplex PCR, and TCRdb holds only the in-frame ones, with some missing. This sample has 400,000 to 450,000 clones, with around 90% found just once. The specimen sequenced was PBMCs. These TCRs come from a man in his forties with head and neck cancer. CDR3s include the opening cysteine and the closing phenylalanine or tryptophan. The order of the fields is V gene, CDR3 protein.

v_gene: TRBV19
CDR3aa: CASRAGGEAGRYNEQFF

v_gene: TRBV15
CDR3aa: CATSRGPGTADTEAFF

v_gene: TRBV18
CDR3aa: CASSRDRGQETQYF

v_gene: TRBV7-2
CDR3aa: CASSLAGRAAQHF

v_gene: TRBV2
CDR3aa: CASSDLGQQNSPLHF

v_gene: TRBV18
CDR3aa: CASSPLGQENEQFF

v_gene: TRBV7-9
CDR3aa: CASSLETGVGYTF

v_gene: TRBV13
CDR3aa: CASINGRGLSGNTIYF

v_gene: TRBV2
CDR3aa: CASSPPRAAYGYTF

v_gene: TRBV2
CDR3aa: CASSDSIAGGLETQYF

v_gene: TRBV6-5
CDR3aa: CASRSRRERYEQYF

v_gene: TRBV7-2
CDR3aa: CASSSDRGKETQYF

v_gene: TRBV27
CDR3aa: CASSLTGTDYGYTF

v_gene: TRBV28
CDR3aa: CASNTPRAGAFSGANVLTF

v_gene: TRBV7-3
CDR3aa: CASSLSGYGYTF

v_gene: TRBV7-9
CDR3aa: CASSWGLAGDEQYF

v_gene: TRBV12-3/TRBV12-4
CDR3aa: CASRRGLNEQFF

v_gene: TRBV28
CDR3aa: CASSLVSPNTEAFF

v_gene: TRBV6-2/TRBV6-3
CDR3aa: CASSLGGRQTQYF

v_gene: TRBV30
CDR3aa: CAWSVPEVSDIQYF